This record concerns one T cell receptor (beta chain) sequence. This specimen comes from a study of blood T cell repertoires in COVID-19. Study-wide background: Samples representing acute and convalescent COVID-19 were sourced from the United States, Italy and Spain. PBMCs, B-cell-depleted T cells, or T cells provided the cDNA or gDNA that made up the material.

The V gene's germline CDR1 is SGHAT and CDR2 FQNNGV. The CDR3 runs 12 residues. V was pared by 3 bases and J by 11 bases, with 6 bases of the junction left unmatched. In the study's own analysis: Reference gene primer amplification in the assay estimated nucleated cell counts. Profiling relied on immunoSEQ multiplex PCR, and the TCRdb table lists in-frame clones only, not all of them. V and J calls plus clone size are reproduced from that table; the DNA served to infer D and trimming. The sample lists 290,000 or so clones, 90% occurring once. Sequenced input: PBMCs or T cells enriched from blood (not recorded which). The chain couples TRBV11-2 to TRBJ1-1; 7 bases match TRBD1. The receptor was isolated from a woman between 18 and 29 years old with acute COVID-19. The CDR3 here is CASSLGGQAAFF. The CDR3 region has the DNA TGTGCCAGCAGCTTGGGCGGACAGGCCGCTTTCTTT.